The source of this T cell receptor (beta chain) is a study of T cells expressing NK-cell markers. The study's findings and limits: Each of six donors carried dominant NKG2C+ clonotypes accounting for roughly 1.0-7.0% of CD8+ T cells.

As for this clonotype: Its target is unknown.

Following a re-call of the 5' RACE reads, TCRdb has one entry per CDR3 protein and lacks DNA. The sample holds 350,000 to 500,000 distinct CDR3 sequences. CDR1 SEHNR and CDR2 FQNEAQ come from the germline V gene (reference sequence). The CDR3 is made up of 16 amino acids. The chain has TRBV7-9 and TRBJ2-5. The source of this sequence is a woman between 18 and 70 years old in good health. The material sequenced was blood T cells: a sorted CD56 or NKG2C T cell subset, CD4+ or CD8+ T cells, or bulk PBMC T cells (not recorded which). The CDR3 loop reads CASRPLETSGKETQYF. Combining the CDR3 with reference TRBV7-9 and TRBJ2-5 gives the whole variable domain DTGVSQNPRHKITKRGQNVTFRCDPISEHNRLYWYRQTLGQGPEFLTYFQNEAQLEKSRLLSDRFSAERPKGSFSTLEIQRTEQGDSAMYLCASRPLETSGKETQYFGPGTRLLVL.